This T cell receptor (beta chain) was captured by sequencing in a study of blood T cell repertoires in COVID-19 (dated by TCRdb to the early 2020s). Broadly, across the study: The collaborator samples originated in the United States, Italy and Spain and spanned the acute and convalescent phases of COVID-19. Samples came from the ongoing ImmuneRACE study (first 160 participants) plus 1,254 subjects from 6 global collaborators. The prospective study material was composed of cDNA or gDNA derived from T cells, B-cell-depleted T cells, or PBMCs. The sample metadata nearly always contained a de-identified subject ID, COVID-19 status, age in years and sex. Subjects who had been exposed to COVID-19, were actively infected with it, or had recovered from it provided the deeply sampled blood TCRbeta repertoires that made up the dataset. The repertoires were released in a freely available public database meant as a resource for research on the immune response to SARS-CoV-2. Where available, HLA class I and class II types were obtained from metadata supplied by the sample provider rather than from assay-based typing.

This clone has just one count. There is no known antigen for this receptor. The record has no base qualities; no much larger clone is one base away. Broader findings and caveats from the paper: Clinical and demographic metadata were provided uncurated, with the amount varying by source and participant.

TCRbeta CDR3 regions were amplified from genomic DNA by means of the immunoSEQ Assay, a bias-controlled multiplex PCR. The study's processing was this. Nucleated cell counts per sample were estimated from amplification of reference gene primers within the assay. Sequence reads were collapsed and filtered to measure the absolute abundance of every unique TCRbeta CDR3 rearrangement. For each sample, productive Simpson clonality was calculated as the square root of Simpson's diversity index across productive rearrangements. TCRdb limited this immuneACCESS table to in-frame rearrangements with V and J called. A share of clones is missing; checked studies link under half to unresolved V genes, and the rest is unexplained. That table furnishes V, J and clone size, whereas the DNA furnished D and trimming. Counted in this sample were roughly 700,000 clones; about 87% of them appeared once. The biggest ten clones account for around 0.3% of the sample.

Each collaborating institution followed its own protocols to collect whole blood in K2EDTA tubes. For TCRbeta analysis, collaborators shipped samples in one of three forms: frozen whole blood, isolated PBMCs, or DNA extracted from either of those sample types. From the germline V gene, CDR1 is MGHRA and CDR2 is YSYEKL. The germline ends are 13 bases apart after V is trimmed by 1 base and J by 4 bases. CDR3 length: 15 amino acids, cysteine to phenylalanine. Solely the CDR3 DNA is kept, with 45 bases framed from the first base. The source material was peripheral blood. In this chain, TRBV4-1 is recombined with TRBJ1-2; too little of a D gene remains to name it. The TCR sequence derives from a woman aged 18-29 years with acute or convalescent COVID-19. The DNA sequence is TGCGCCAGCAGCCAAGTAGCCGGCGTGAGCTATGGCTACACCTTC. Translation gives CASSQVAGVSYGYTF.